These T cell receptor beta chains were read from a single sample in a study of shared clonotypes between healthy human individuals. Using immunoSEQ multiplex PCR, the repertoire was profiled, and TCRdb retains in-frame clones only, with some absent. The sample consists of hundreds of thousands of clones, approximately 79% of them appearing once. Specimen: memory CD4+ T cells sorted from blood. These TCRs come from a man younger than 40 in good health. Both conserved end residues are part of each CDR3. The order of the fields is J gene, V gene, D gene, clone size, CDR3 protein, CDR3 DNA. The D gene is left open where the match is weak. Some rows have no size entry. The others give once, few or many, or a class for an expanded clone.

>TRBJ1-4|TRBV6-6|.|.
CASSYTGLNEKLFF
TGTGCCAGCAGTTACACGGGTCTTAATGAAAAACTGTTTTTT
>TRBJ2-1|TRBV7-2|TRBD2|.
CASSYPGLGSFNEQFF
TGTGCCAGCAGCTACCCGGGACTAGGGTCTTTCAATGAGCAGTTCTTC
>TRBJ2-5|TRBV11-3|TRBD2|.
CASSFSGTSAQKETQYF
TGTGCCAGCAGCTTTTCCGGGACTAGCGCTCAAAAAGAGACCCAGTACTTC
>TRBJ2-1|TRBV7-2|TRBD2|.
CASSLVASGTYNEQFF
TGTGCCAGCAGCTTAGTCGCTAGCGGGACGTACAATGAGCAGTTCTTC
>TRBJ1-3|TRBV4-1|TRBD1|many
CASEGTGFGNTIYF
TGCGCCAGCGAAGGGACAGGTTTCGGAAACACCATATATTTT
>TRBJ1-5|TRBV28|.|.
CASSPGYQPQHF
TGTGCCAGCAGTCCAGGGTATCAGCCCCAGCATTTT
>TRBJ2-5|TRBV5-1|.|.
CASSVQQETQYF
TGCGCCAGCAGCGTACAGCAAGAGACCCAGTACTTC
>TRBJ2-1|TRBV7-2|.|.
CASSLGVSIVGQFF
TGTGCCAGCAGCTTAGGTGTCTCCATCGTGGGGCAGTTCTTC
>TRBJ2-1|TRBV10-3|.|.
CAISDRVKDEQFF
TGTGCCATCAGTGATCGGGTTAAGGATGAGCAGTTCTTC
>TRBJ2-3|TRBV18|.|.
CASSPPGSRTDTQYF
TGTGCCAGCTCACCACCCGGGAGCCGGACAGATACGCAGTATTTT
>TRBJ1-1|TRBV10-3|.|.
CAISEDSLGVEAFF
TGTGCCATCAGTGAGGATTCGTTGGGGGTTGAAGCTTTCTTT
>TRBJ2-2|TRBV27|TRBD1|.
CASKLGTGGTNTGELFF
TGTGCCAGCAAACTCGGGACAGGGGGAACGAACACCGGGGAGCTGTTTTTT
>TRBJ2-5|TRBV7-6|TRBD1|.
CASSLSGQGTAETQYF
TGTGCCAGCAGCTTATCCGGACAGGGCACGGCGGAGACCCAGTACTTC
>TRBJ2-1|TRBV4-1|TRBD1|.
CASSQPGQGNNEQFF
TGCGCCAGCAGCCAACCGGGACAGGGGAACAATGAGCAGTTCTTC
>TRBJ2-5|TRBV6-1|.|many
CASNRGETQYF
TGTGCCAGCAATCGGGGAGAGACCCAGTACTTC
>TRBJ2-1|TRBV9|.|.
CASSVDPGGINEQFF
TGTGCCAGCAGCGTAGATCCCGGGGGTATCAATGAGCAGTTCTTC
>TRBJ1-5|TRBV19|.|.
CASSMSRGSQPQHF
TGTGCCAGTAGTATGAGCAGGGGTAGTCAGCCCCAGCATTTT
>TRBJ2-7|TRBV28|.|.
CASSLGGFVQYF
TGTGCCAGCAGCCTGGGTGGGTTCGTGCAGTACTTC
>TRBJ2-7|TRBV6-1|TRBD2|.
CASLALAGPYEQYF
TGTGCCAGCTTAGCACTAGCGGGACCCTACGAGCAGTACTTC
>TRBJ1-6|TRBV28|.|.
CASSLPPGRSSYNSPLHF
TGTGCCAGCAGTCTCCCCCCCGGGAGGAGCTCCTATAATTCACCCCTCCACTTT
>TRBJ2-6|TRBV2|.|few
CASSGRLESGANVLTF
TGTGCCAGCAGTGGGAGGTTAGAGTCTGGGGCCAACGTCCTGACTTTC
>TRBJ2-3|TRBV5-1|TRBD2|.
CASSLTAGTSGSFTPNTQYF
TGCGCCAGCAGCTTGACAGCCGGGACTAGCGGGAGCTTTACCCCGAATACGCAGTATTTT
>TRBJ2-3|TRBV19|.|.
CASSIGGTSTDTQYF
TGTGCCAGTAGTATTGGAGGAACTAGCACAGATACGCAGTATTTT
>TRBJ2-7|TRBV11-2|.|.
CASSLSQVRAGQYF
TGTGCCAGCAGCTTATCCCAGGTCAGAGCAGGGCAGTACTTC
>TRBJ1-1|TRBV10-3|.|.
CATSGDLNTEAFF
TGTGCCACCTCAGGGGACCTGAACACTGAAGCTTTCTTT
>TRBJ2-3|TRBV5-1|.|.
CASSLVKAYTDTQYF
TGCGCCAGCAGCTTGGTTAAAGCGTACACAGATACGCAGTATTTT
>TRBJ2-3|TRBV7-2|.|.
CASSLATAWSNTDTQYF
TGTGCCAGCAGCTTAGCCACAGCATGGTCAAACACAGATACGCAGTATTTT
>TRBJ1-2|TRBV18|.|.
CASSPATFRDGYTF
TGTGCCAGCTCACCTGCCACTTTTCGGGACGGCTACACCTTC
>TRBJ1-6|TRBV10-2|TRBD1|once
CASRGQGDSPLHF
TGCGCCAGCAGGGGACAGGGAGATTCACCCCTCCACTTT
>TRBJ1-4|TRBV14|.|many
CASSPDFSQEEKLFF
TGTGCCAGCAGCCCGGACTTCTCGCAGGAGGAAAAACTGTTTTTT
>TRBJ2-7|TRBV6-1|.|.
CASSSLREQYF
TGTGCCAGCAGTTCCCTGAGGGAGCAGTACTTC
>TRBJ2-2|TRBV5-1|TRBD2|.
CASSLTGLGELFF
TGCGCCAGCAGCTTAACGGGACTAGGGGAGCTGTTTTTT
>TRBJ1-1|TRBV30|.|.
CAWSVRGEAFF
TGTGCCTGGAGTGTACGGGGAGAAGCTTTCTTT
>TRBJ1-1|TRBV27|.|.
CASSLRQSNTEAFF
TGTGCCAGCAGTTTAAGACAGTCGAACACTGAAGCTTTCTTT
>TRBJ2-7|TRBV28|.|.
CASLGPGTNYEQYF
TGTGCCAGTTTGGGGCCAGGGACCAACTACGAGCAGTACTTC
>TRBJ1-5|TRBV28|.|few
CASFGRPGMINQPQHF
TGTGCCAGCTTCGGAAGACCAGGGATGATCAATCAGCCCCAGCATTTT
>TRBJ1-2|TRBV5-1|.|.
CASSLQGGYGYTF
TGCGCCAGCAGCCTACAGGGCGGCTATGGCTACACCTTC
>TRBJ2-3|TRBV5-6|TRBD1|.
CASSVDTGQGLDTQYF
TGTGCCAGCAGCGTAGACACGGGACAGGGTTTAGATACGCAGTATTTT
>TRBJ2-7|TRBV11-2|.|.
CASSFAQTPYEQYF
TGTGCCAGCAGCTTTGCACAGACTCCCTACGAGCAGTACTTC
>TRBJ1-6|TRBV18|.|.
CASSLPSGAGSPLHF
TGTGCCAGCTCACTACCATCAGGGGCCGGTTCACCCCTCCACTTT
>TRBJ2-7|TRBV7-6|.|.
CASSLAEGSYEQYF
TGTGCCAGCAGCTTAGCCGAGGGTTCCTACGAGCAGTACTTC
>TRBJ2-3|TRBV5-1|TRBD2|few
CASSHAGGPKGTDTQYF
TGCGCCAGCAGTCACGCGGGAGGGCCGAAGGGCACAGATACGCAGTATTTT
>TRBJ1-3|TRBV4-2|.|.
CASSQVTSGSGNTIYF
TGTGCCAGCAGCCAAGTCACGTCAGGGTCTGGAAACACCATATATTTT
>TRBJ2-2|TRBV6-5|.|.
CASTGWEGFTGELFF
TGTGCCAGCACGGGATGGGAAGGGTTCACCGGGGAGCTGTTTTTT
>TRBJ2-2|TRBV25-1|.|.
CASRSDTGELFF
TGTGCCAGCAGAAGTGACACCGGGGAGCTATTTTTT
>TRBJ2-7|TRBV2|TRBD1|.
CASSAYTGTGGGYEQYF
TGTGCCAGCAGTGCCTACACCGGGACAGGGGGCGGATACGAGCAGTACTTC
>TRBJ2-1|TRBV4-1|.|.
CASSQGTRVADEQFF
TGCGCCAGCAGCCAAGGGACCAGGGTGGCGGATGAGCAGTTCTTC
>TRBJ2-3|TRBV4-1|TRBD1|.
CASRNRGPTDTQYF
TGCGCCAGCAGAAACAGGGGACCCACAGATACGCAGTATTTT
>TRBJ2-2|TRBV18|.|few
CASCTTGNTGELFF
TGTGCCAGCTGTACGACAGGAAACACCGGGGAGCTGTTTTTT
>TRBJ1-1|TRBV15|.|.
CATSREGRNTEAFF
TGTGCCACCAGCAGAGAGGGAAGGAACACTGAAGCTTTCTTT
>TRBJ2-7|TRBV4-3|TRBD2|many
CASSQSSAGGYEQYF
TGCGCCAGCAGCCAATCATCAGCGGGAGGATACGAGCAGTACTTC